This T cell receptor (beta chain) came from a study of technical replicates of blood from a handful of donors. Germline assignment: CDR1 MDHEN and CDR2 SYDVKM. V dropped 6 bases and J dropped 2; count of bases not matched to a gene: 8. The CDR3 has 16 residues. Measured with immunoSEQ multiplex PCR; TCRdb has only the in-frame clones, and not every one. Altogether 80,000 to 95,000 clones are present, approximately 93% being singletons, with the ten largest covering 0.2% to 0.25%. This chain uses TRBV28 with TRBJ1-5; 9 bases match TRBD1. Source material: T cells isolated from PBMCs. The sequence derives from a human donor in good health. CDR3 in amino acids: CASRGKGTGRNQPQHF. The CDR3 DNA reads TGTGCCAGCAGGGGGAAAGGGACAGGGCGCAATCAGCCCCAGCATTTT.